This record concerns one TCR beta chain sequence. These data originate in a study of blood T cells in healthy people across ages. Germline CDR1 MNHEY, CDR2 SMNVEV (reference sequence). This CDR3 spans 13 amino acids. Germline trimming cut 5 bases from V and 9 bases from J; bases unmatched to any gene: 6. Primed by a sample-barcoded 5' primer and a J-beta primer mix, a second PCR proceeded for roughly 6 to 12 cycles. Each cDNA molecule was tagged by a template-switch adaptor that had 12 random nucleotides. TCRdb re-analysed the 5' RACE reads in MiXCR, keeping a single row per CDR3 protein. The sample comprises roughly 830,000 distinct CDR3 sequences, 55% to 65% of which are singletons, and roughly 26% rests with the top ten.

The receptor comes from a man younger than 40 in good health. Material: blood. This chain uses TRBV27 with TRBJ2-1, with 8 bases that match TRBD1. CDR3 sequence (DNA): TGTGCCAGCAGTGCGGGACAGGAGGGTGAGCAGTTCTTC. This sequence encodes CASSAGQEGEQFF.